This T cell receptor (beta chain) appears in the sequencing data of a study of liver allograft versus peripheral blood T cells (dated by TCRdb to the early 2020s). About the investigation overall: The study compared T cell receptor repertoires found within transplanted livers against repertoires in the peripheral blood of liver transplant recipients. General conclusions and limits of the study: According to the report, the T cell receptor repertoires detected in peripheral blood were different from the repertoires found inside liver allografts.

Notes on this clonotype: Its binding antigen is unknown. The likely explanation is a read error, given a far larger clone one base away.

V loses 5 bases of germline sequence and J loses 8 bases, and the interval between the two ends is 13 bases. Taken from cysteine to phenylalanine, the CDR3 has 13 residues. Of all the DNA, just the CDR3 is kept, 39 bases in frame from base 1. From the germline V gene (reference sequence), CDR1 is MNHNY and CDR2 is SVGAGI. Sequencing took place on an Illumina MiSeq. TCRdb's own reprocessing of the public reads used fastp at Q25 and MiXCR and kept productive beta chains. Each CDR3 protein appears once, grouped with its most common genes and DNA. Recorded for this sample are approximately 500 distinct CDR3 sequences; 10% to 15% of them occurred a single time. The ten largest clonotypes hold approximately 16% of the sample.

The chain was built from TRBV6-6 and TRBJ1-5; the D gene is not confidently resolved. The source is a human patient who had a liver transplant. In patients who had a transplant, some T cells may come from the graft donor. The CDR3 region: CASSEARGKPQHF. In nucleotide form, the sequence is TGTGCCAGCAGTGAAGCTAGAGGGAAGCCCCAGCATTTT.